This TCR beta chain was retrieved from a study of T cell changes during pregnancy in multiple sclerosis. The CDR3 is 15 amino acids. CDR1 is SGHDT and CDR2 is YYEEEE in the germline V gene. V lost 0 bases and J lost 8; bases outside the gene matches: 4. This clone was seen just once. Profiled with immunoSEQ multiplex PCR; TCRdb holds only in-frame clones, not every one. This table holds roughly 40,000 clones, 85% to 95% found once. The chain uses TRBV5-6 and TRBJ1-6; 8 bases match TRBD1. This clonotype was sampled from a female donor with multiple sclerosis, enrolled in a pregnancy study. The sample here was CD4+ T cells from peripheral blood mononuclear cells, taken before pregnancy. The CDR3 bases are TGTGCCAGCAGCTTGGAAAACAGGGGGTATTCACCCCTCCACTTT. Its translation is CASSLENRGYSPLHF.